The next 8 T cell receptor beta chains were all read from a single sample in a study of blood T cell repertoires in COVID-19. Profiled with immunoSEQ multiplex PCR; TCRdb holds only in-frame clones, not every one. The sample lists around 150,000 clones, roughly 90% seen once, with less than 4.5% in the top ten. Source material: peripheral blood. Receptor source: a woman aged 60-70 years with active or convalescent COVID-19.

The count of this clone is one. CDR3 sequence (DNA): TGTGCCAGCAGTTGGGGAGGGGGCTCCTACGAGCAGTACTTC. Translation: CASSWGGGSYEQYF. This chain links TRBV27 with TRBJ2-7; D is possibly TRBD2 (7 bases). Trimming removed 4 bases from V and 0 bases from J, with 10 bases in between. Germline CDR1 is MNHEY and CDR2 is SMNVEV (reference sequence). The CDR3 loop spans 14 amino acids.

The gene calls are TRBV19 and TRBJ2-1; possible D gene TRBD1, 6 bases. V lost 5 bases and J 5 bases, leaving 13 bases between the germline ends. CDR1 LNHDA and CDR2 SQIVND come from the germline V gene (reference sequence). The CDR3 extends over 14 amino acids. The CDR3 sequence is CASSVQGRHNEQFF. DNA for the CDR3: TGTGCCAGTAGTGTACAGGGAAGGCACAATGAGCAGTTCTTC.

The chain has TRBV4-1 and TRBJ1-4; D might be TRBD1 (5 bases). In germline, CDR1 is MGHRA, CDR2 YSYEKL. The CDR3 sequence is 19 residues long. The V and J ends lost 1 base and 3 bases respectively, with 21 bases between them. The CDR3 loop is CASSQAPRVLAAANEKLFF. The CDR3 nucleotides read TGCGCCAGCAGCCAAGCCCCCAGGGTATTAGCGGCAGCTAATGAAAAACTGTTTTTT.

This chain uses TRBV6-2 or TRBV6-3 with TRBJ1-5, with 7 bases fitting TRBD1. The CDR3 length is 17 residues. Trimming removed 4 bases from V and 4 bases from J; junction bases left unmatched: 13. Germline assignment: CDR1 MNHEY and CDR2 SVGEGT. The CDR3 sequence is CASSSERQGNRNQPQHF. The DNA of the CDR3 is TGTGCCAGCAGTTCCGAACGACAGGGCAATAGGAATCAGCCCCAGCATTTT.

In DNA, the CDR3 is TGTGCCAGCAGCTTATGGCAGATCAACTATGGCTACACCTTC. The encoded protein is CASSLWQINYGYTF. This chain uses TRBV5-6 with TRBJ1-2; D is unresolved. The CDR3 has 14 amino acids. V was pared by 2 bases and J by 2 bases, with 10 bases between. The V gene's germline CDR1 is SGHDT and CDR2 YYEEEE.

The chain combines TRBV2 with TRBJ2-1; 7 positions agree with TRBD1. Unmatched junction bases numbered 6, after V lost 7 bases and J lost 0 bases. Germline V gives CDR1 SNHLY, CDR2 FYNNEI. The CDR3 is 15 residues long. CDR3 in DNA: TGTGCCAGCAATACAGGGGACCTCTCCTACAATGAGCAGTTCTTC. It translates to CASNTGDLSYNEQFF.

The genes are TRBV4-3 and TRBJ1-2; 9 bases match TRBD1. The CDR3 is 15 residues long. CDR1 LGHNA and CDR2 YSLEER come from the germline V gene. The V gene end was trimmed by 5 bases and the J gene end by 7 bases; junction bases not matched to a gene: 11. CDR3 bases: TGCGCCAGCAGCTGGGGACAGGGAGGCGTGACTGGCTACACCTTC. Its protein is CASSWGQGGVTGYTF.

This chain joins TRBV7-8 and TRBJ2-1; the D gene is possibly TRBD2 (5 bases). V lost 5 bases, J lost 4 bases, and 9 bases lay in between. The CDR3 is made up of 13 amino acids. Looked up from germline, CDR1 is SGHVS and CDR2 is FQNEAQ. Written as DNA, the CDR3 is TGTGCCAGCAGCCCCGGGGTGTACAATGAGCAGTTCTTC. Its translation: CASSPGVYNEQFF. The whole variable domain, filled in from reference TRBV7-8 and TRBJ2-1, reads GAGVSQSPRYKVAKRGQDVALRCDPISGHVSLFWYQQALGQGPEFLTYFQNEAQLDKSGLPSDRFFAERPEGSVSTLKIQRTQQEDSAVYLCASSPGVYNEQFFGPGTRLTVL.